The 23 T cell receptor beta chains below all came from one sample that was sequenced in a study of immune evolution from preneoplasia to lung adenocarcinoma. Method: immunoSEQ multiplex PCR; TCRdb's copy keeps in-frame clones and lacks some. The sample has around 3,500 clones, about 75% seen once. Specimen: FFPE lung adenocarcinoma in situ tissue. These receptor sequences come from a person aged 60-79 years with lung adenocarcinoma.

Only a few counts were recorded for this clone. The J gene is TRBJ1-6, the V gene TRBV5-4, with D perhaps TRBD1 (5 bases). Per the germline V gene, CDR1 is SGHNT and CDR2 is YYREEE (reference sequence). Trimming shortened V by 5 bases and J by 6 bases, and 18 bases separated the two germline ends. This CDR3 is built from 16 residues. The CDR3 DNA is TGTGCCAGCAGGCAATCCGGGACCCGGGGTAATTCACCCCTCCACTTT. Amino acid sequence: CASRQSGTRGNSPLHF.

The V gene is TRBV15, the J gene TRBJ2-7; 11 positions agree with TRBD2. Germline V gene data show CDR1 as LNHNV and CDR2 as YYDKDF (reference sequence). The trim removed 3 bases at V and 2 bases at J, leaving 3 bases unmatched. This CDR3 is 15 amino acids long. In DNA form, the CDR3 reads TGTGCCACCAGCAGCAATAGCGGGGGGGCCTACGAGCAGTACTTC. Protein: CATSSNSGGAYEQYF.

The chain joins TRBV11-3 to TRBJ2-1; D gene ambiguous. CDR1 SGHNT and CDR2 YENEEA come from the germline V gene. The CDR3 length is 13 residues. V lost 0 bases, J lost 9 bases, and 9 bases lay in between. The CDR3 loop reads CASSLDPTVEQFF. The CDR3 nucleotides read TGTGCCAGCAGCTTAGACCCTACAGTTGAGCAGTTCTTC.

This clone showed up just a few times. The chain is built from TRBV4-1 and TRBJ2-2, with D perhaps assigned TRBD1 or TRBD2 (5 bases each). Germline lookup yields CDR1 MGHRA and CDR2 YSYEKL. V shed 0 bases and J shed 7 bases, with 12 bases lying between them. The CDR3 has 15 residues. CDR3 coding DNA: TGCGCCAGCAGCCAAGAAGGCAGAGGGGTCGGGGAGCTGTTTTTT. Its translation is CASSQEGRGVGELFF.

This chain joins TRBV18 and TRBJ1-4; tentatively, D is TRBD1 (5 bases). Germline V gives CDR1 KGHSH, CDR2 LQKENI. V was shortened by 2 bases and J by 8 bases, with 15 bases between the two germline ends. CDR3 length: 15 amino acids. The CDR3 loop is CASSPSVTGGEKLFF. CDR3 DNA: TGTGCCAGCTCACCATCGGTCACAGGCGGGGAAAAACTGTTTTTT.

CDR3 in amino acids: CASRLDNLQPQHF. The CDR3 DNA reads as TGTGCCAGCAGGTTGGACAATTTGCAGCCCCAGCATTTT. The chain combines TRBV2 with TRBJ1-5, with D possibly matching TRBD1 (5 bases). CDR3 size: 13 residues. With 6 bases removed from V and 7 bases from J, the gap between germline ends came to 13 bases. Germline CDR1 and CDR2: SNHLY and FYNNEI.

On this clone: Other DNA variants within this sample encode the same CDR3. This rearrangement joins TRBV2 to TRBJ2-7; no clear D. CDR1 SNHLY and CDR2 FYNNEI come from the germline V gene. V was trimmed by 3 bases and J by 2 bases, leaving 11 bases between them. This CDR3 has 14 residues. The CDR3 region has the DNA TGTGCCAGCAGTGAGGGCCTTATCCCCTACGAGCAGTACTTC. Its protein is CASSEGLIPYEQYF.

The chain employs TRBV27 and TRBJ2-1, with 11 nucleotides matching TRBD2. Per the germline V gene, CDR1 is MNHEY and CDR2 is SMNVEV (reference sequence). The CDR3 runs to 18 residues. The ends lost 1 base at V and 4 bases at J; junction bases unmatched: 9. The CDR3 coding sequence is TGTGCCAGCAGTTTATTGACGACTAGCGGGGAAACTTACAATGAGCAGTTCTTC. Residues: CASSLLTTSGETYNEQFF.

The V gene is TRBV11-3, the J gene TRBJ2-7, with a weak D call TRBD1 (5 bases). The V and J ends lost 0 bases and 5 bases respectively, with 11 bases between them. The CDR3 consists of 14 residues. The germline V gene has CDR1 SGHNT and CDR2 YENEEA. The DNA for the CDR3 is TGTGCCAGCAGCTTAGATCAGTACAGGAACGAGCAGTACTTC. Amino acids: CASSLDQYRNEQYF.

The chain links TRBV5-1 to TRBJ2-3, with 11 nucleotides matching TRBD2. This CDR3 region has 16 residues. Germline values: CDR1 SGHRS, CDR2 YFSETQ. The V segment lost 5 bases and the J segment 4 bases; nucleotides outside the gene matches: 9. CDR3 nucleotide sequence: TGCGCCAGCAGACTGAATAGCGGGGGGGTTGCAGATACGCAGTATTTT. This sequence encodes CASRLNSGGVADTQYF.

The rearrangement joins TRBV7-2 to TRBJ2-1, with TRBD1 matching 10 bases. Germline-derived CDR1 and CDR2 are SGHTA and FQGNSA. With V trimmed by 1 base and J by 6 bases, 9 bases remained unmatched. The CDR3 runs to 17 residues. The CDR3 reads CASSLDPGTGVSNEQFF. The DNA of the CDR3 is TGTGCCAGCAGCTTAGACCCCGGGACAGGGGTTTCCAATGAGCAGTTCTTC.

This rearrangement joins TRBV2 to TRBJ2-2; the match to TRBD2 covers 8 bases. The CDR3 has 16 residues. Germline CDR1 reads SNHLY; CDR2 reads FYNNEI. The trim removed 7 bases at V and 0 bases at J, leaving 7 bases unmatched. CDR3 loop: CASNPRGGSNTGELFF. The DNA of the CDR3 is TGTGCCAGCAATCCTCGGGGGGGGTCGAACACCGGGGAGCTGTTTTTT.

The chain is built from TRBV7-9 and TRBJ1-1; 8 bases are a match to TRBD1. J was trimmed by 4 bases and V by 4 bases; bases with no gene match: 5. CDR1 SEHNR and CDR2 FQNEAQ come from the germline V gene (reference sequence). This CDR3 contains 14 residues. CDR3 in amino acids: CASSYLDRVTEAFF. The CDR3 DNA reads as TGTGCCAGCAGCTATCTGGACAGGGTCACTGAAGCTTTCTTT.

The chain carries TRBV7-9 and TRBJ2-2, with D tentatively TRBD2 (6 bases). CDR3 length: 13 amino acids. The germline gives CDR1 SEHNR, CDR2 FQNEAQ (reference sequence). The V gene lost 5 bases and the J gene lost 4 bases, with 8 bases spanning the gap. The CDR3 coding sequence is TGTGCCAGCAGCGGGGGGTTCACCGGGGAGCTGTTTTTT. This encodes CASSGGFTGELFF.

This chain connects TRBV28 to TRBJ1-2, with D perhaps TRBD1 (6 bases). This CDR3 has 18 amino acids. CDR1 and CDR2 from the germline V gene are MDHEN and SYDVKM. V lost 2 bases, J lost 3 bases, and 22 bases lay in between. CDR3 coding DNA: TGTGCCAGCAGTTTAGTAATGGGACAAGCGAAGGAGGACTATGGCTACACCTTC. This sequence encodes CASSLVMGQAKEDYGYTF.

The V and J genes are TRBV7-8 and TRBJ2-5; 12 bases are shared with TRBD2. The germline CDR1 and CDR2 sequences are SGHVS and FQNEAQ. Trimming removed 2 bases from V and 4 bases from J; junction bases left unmatched: 5. The CDR3 extends over 16 amino acids. The chain's CDR3 is CASSLRLAGGRETQYF. CDR3 coding DNA: TGTGCCAGCAGCTTACGTCTAGCGGGGGGGCGAGAGACCCAGTACTTC. Based on the CDR3 plus reference TRBV7-8 and TRBJ2-5, the full variable domain is GAGVSQSPRYKVAKRGQDVALRCDPISGHVSLFWYQQALGQGPEFLTYFQNEAQLDKSGLPSDRFFAERPEGSVSTLKIQRTQQEDSAVYLCASSLRLAGGRETQYFGPGTRLLVL.

This chain joins TRBV6-1 and TRBJ2-7; D is undetermined. The CDR3 is 13 residues long. CDR1 is MNHNS, CDR2 SASEGT, per germline. The V and J ends lost 7 bases and 2 bases respectively, with 12 bases between them. The CDR3 protein is CASKTDITYEQYF. CDR3 in DNA: TGTGCCAGCAAAACCGATATTACCTACGAGCAGTACTTC.

This chain links TRBV11-2 with TRBJ1-3; 8 positions match TRBD1. CDR3 length equals 15 residues. Trimming took 2 bases from V and 0 from J; bases not matched to a gene: 0. In germline, CDR1 is SGHAT, CDR2 FQNNGV. The CDR3: CASSLTGGSGNTIYF. In nucleotides, the CDR3 is TGTGCCAGCAGCTTAACAGGGGGCTCTGGAAACACCATATATTTT.

This sequence joins TRBV7-9 and TRBJ2-1, with TRBD1 matching 9 bases. The CDR3 runs to 15 residues. With V trimmed by 5 bases and J by 9 bases, 11 bases remained unmatched. Germline V lookup: CDR1 SEHNR, CDR2 FQNEAQ (reference sequence). CDR3 protein: CASSASGQGEFEQFF. The CDR3 nucleotides read TGTGCCAGCAGCGCCTCGGGACAGGGTGAGTTTGAGCAGTTCTTC.

This chain connects TRBV5-8 to TRBJ1-1; D may be TRBD1 (5 bases). The germline V gene has CDR1 SGHTS and CDR2 YDEGEE. V dropped 4 bases and J dropped 4 bases, with 17 bases sitting between them. The CDR3 loop spans 15 amino acids. DNA for the CDR3: TGTGCCAGCAGCCAATTCGTCGGGGGTGGCACTGAAGCTTTCTTT. The encoded protein is CASSQFVGGGTEAFF. Together with reference TRBV5-8 and TRBJ1-1, the CDR3 gives the full variable domain: EAGVTQSPTHLIKTRGQQATLRCSPISGHTSVYWYQQALGLGLQFLLWYDEGEERNRGNFPPRFSGRQFPNYSSELNVNALELEDSALYLCASSQFVGGGTEAFFGQGTRLTVV.

The J gene is TRBJ2-1, the V gene TRBV18, with 9 bases fitting TRBD1. CDR3 length: 14 amino acids. Trimming took 3 bases from V and 4 from J; bases not matched to a gene: 1. Germline CDR1 reads KGHSH; CDR2 reads LQKENI. The CDR3 protein is CASSPTGGYNEQFF. DNA of the CDR3: TGTGCCAGCTCACCGACAGGGGGGTACAATGAGCAGTTCTTC.

The V gene is TRBV2, the J gene TRBJ2-7; D unclear. Looked up from germline, CDR1 is SNHLY and CDR2 is FYNNEI. The CDR3 runs 13 residues. V lost 10 bases, J lost 0 bases, and 13 bases lay in between. CDR3: CAIPRTDSYEQYF. The CDR3 DNA is TGTGCCATACCCAGGACGGACTCCTACGAGCAGTACTTC. Full variable domain (outside the CDR3, taken from reference TRBV2 and TRBJ2-7): EPEVTQTPSHQVTQMGQEVILRCVPISNHLYFYWYRQILGQKVEFLVSFYNNEISEKSEIFDDQFSVERPDGSNFTLKIRSTKLEDSAMYFCAIPRTDSYEQYFGPGTRLTVT.

The chain carries TRBV18 and TRBJ2-7; D is undetermined. Germline V gives CDR1 KGHSH, CDR2 LQKENI. V was trimmed by 1 base and J by 7 bases, leaving 14 bases between them. The length of the CDR3 is 14 residues. The CDR3 protein is CASSPQLGLGEQYF. The CDR3 DNA reads as TGTGCCAGCTCACCACAATTGGGCCTGGGTGAGCAGTACTTC.